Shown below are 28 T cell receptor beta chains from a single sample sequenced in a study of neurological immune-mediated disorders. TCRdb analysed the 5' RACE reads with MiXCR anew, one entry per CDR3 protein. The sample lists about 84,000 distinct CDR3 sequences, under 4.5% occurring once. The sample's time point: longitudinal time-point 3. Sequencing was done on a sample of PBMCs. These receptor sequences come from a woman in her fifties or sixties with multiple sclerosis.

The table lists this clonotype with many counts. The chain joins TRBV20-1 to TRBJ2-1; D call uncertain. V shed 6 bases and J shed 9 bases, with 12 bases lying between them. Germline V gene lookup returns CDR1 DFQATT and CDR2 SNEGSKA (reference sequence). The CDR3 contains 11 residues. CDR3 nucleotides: TGCAGTGCGCAAAAATGGGGTGAGCAGTTCTTC. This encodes CSAQKWGEQFF.

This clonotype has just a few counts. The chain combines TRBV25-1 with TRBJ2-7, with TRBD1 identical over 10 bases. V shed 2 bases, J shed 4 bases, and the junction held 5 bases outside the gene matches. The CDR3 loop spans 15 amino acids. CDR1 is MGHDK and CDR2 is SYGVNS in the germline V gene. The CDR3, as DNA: TGTGCCAGCAGTGAAGGGGGGACAGGGGCATACGAGCAGTACTTC. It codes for CASSEGGTGAYEQYF.

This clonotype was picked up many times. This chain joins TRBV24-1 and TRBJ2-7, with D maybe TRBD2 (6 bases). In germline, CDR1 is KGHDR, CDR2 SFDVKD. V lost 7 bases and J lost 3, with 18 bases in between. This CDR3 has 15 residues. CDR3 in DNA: TGTGCCACCAGCCCAGCCGGGACTCGGAACTACGAGCAGTACTTC. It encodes CATSPAGTRNYEQYF.

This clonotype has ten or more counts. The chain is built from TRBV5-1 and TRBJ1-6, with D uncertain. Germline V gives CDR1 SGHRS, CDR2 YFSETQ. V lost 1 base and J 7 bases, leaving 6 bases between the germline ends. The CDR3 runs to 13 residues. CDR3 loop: CASSLLGNSPLHF. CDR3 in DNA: TGCGCCAGCAGCTTGCTGGGAAATTCACCCCTCCACTTT.

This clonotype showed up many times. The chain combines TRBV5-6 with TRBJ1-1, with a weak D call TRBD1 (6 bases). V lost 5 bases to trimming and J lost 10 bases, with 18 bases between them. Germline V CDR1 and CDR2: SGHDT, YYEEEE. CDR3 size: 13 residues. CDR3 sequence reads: CASRSRGGGSAFF. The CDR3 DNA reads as TGTGCCAGCAGGTCTCGGGGGGGCGGATCAGCTTTCTTT.

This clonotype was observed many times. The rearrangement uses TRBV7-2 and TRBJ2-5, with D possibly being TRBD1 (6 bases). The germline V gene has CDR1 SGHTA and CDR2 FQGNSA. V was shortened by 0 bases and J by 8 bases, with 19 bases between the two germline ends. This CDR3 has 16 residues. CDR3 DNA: TGTGCCAGCAGCTTAGCGCTGCGCAGCCGAGGGGGAACCCAGTACTTC. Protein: CASSLALRSRGGTQYF.

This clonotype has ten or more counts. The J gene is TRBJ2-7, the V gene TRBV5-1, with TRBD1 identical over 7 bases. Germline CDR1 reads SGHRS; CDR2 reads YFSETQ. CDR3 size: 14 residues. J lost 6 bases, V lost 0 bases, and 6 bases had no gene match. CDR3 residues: CASSLGTDRVEQYF. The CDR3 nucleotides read TGCGCCAGCAGCTTGGGAACCGACAGGGTCGAGCAGTACTTC.

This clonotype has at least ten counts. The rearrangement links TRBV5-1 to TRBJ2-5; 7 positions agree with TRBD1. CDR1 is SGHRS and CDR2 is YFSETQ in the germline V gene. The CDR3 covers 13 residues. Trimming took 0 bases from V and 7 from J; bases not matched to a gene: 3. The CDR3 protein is CASSLGQGRTQYF. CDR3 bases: TGCGCCAGCAGCTTGGGACAGGGTAGGACCCAGTACTTC.

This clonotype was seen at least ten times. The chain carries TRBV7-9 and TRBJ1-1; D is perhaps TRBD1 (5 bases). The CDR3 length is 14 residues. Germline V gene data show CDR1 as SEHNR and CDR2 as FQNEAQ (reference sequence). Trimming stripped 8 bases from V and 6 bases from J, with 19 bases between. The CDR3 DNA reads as TGTGCCAGCCTGAGGGGAGAAATAATCTCTGAAGCTTTCTTT. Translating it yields CASLRGEIISEAFF. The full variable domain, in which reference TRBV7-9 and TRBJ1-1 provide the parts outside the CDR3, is DTGVSQNPRHKITKRGQNVTFRCDPISEHNRLYWYRQTLGQGPEFLTYFQNEAQLEKSRLLSDRFSAERPKGSFSTLEIQRTEQGDSAMYLCASLRGEIISEAFFGQGTRLTVV.

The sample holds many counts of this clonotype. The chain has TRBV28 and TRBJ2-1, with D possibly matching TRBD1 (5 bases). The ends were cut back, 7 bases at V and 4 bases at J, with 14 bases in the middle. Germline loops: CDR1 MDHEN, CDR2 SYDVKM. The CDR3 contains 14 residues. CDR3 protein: CASTSLRVYNEQFF. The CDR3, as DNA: TGTGCCAGCACCTCGCTCAGGGTTTACAATGAGCAGTTCTTC. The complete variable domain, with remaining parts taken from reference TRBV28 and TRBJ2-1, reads DVKVTQSSRYLVKRTGEKVFLECVQDMDHENMFWYRQDPGLGLRLIYFSYDVKMKEKGDIPEGYSVSREKKERFSLILESASTNQTSMYLCASTSLRVYNEQFFGPGTRLTVL.

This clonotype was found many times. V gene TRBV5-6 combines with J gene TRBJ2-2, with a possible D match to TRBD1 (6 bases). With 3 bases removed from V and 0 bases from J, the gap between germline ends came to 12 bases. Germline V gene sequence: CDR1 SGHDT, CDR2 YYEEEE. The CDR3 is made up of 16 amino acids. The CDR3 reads CASSWIGQSNTGELFF. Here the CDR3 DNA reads TGTGCCAGCAGCTGGATAGGACAGTCGAACACCGGGGAGCTGTTTTTT.

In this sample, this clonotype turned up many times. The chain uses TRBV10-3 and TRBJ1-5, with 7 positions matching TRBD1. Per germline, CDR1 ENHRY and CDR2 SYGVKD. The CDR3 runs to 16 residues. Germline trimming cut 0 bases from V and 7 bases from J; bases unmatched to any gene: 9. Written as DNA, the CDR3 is TGTGCCATCAGTGAGTCGAGGAGGGGGCAAAACCAGCCCCAGCATTTT. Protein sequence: CAISESRRGQNQPQHF.

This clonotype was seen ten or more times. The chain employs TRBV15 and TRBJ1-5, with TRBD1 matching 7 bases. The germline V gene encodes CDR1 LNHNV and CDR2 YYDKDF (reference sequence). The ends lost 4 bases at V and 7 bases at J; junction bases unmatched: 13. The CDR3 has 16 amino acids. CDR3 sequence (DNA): TGTGCCACCAGCACCGACTCGACAGGGTTAAAACAGCCCCAGCATTTT. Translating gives CATSTDSTGLKQPQHF.

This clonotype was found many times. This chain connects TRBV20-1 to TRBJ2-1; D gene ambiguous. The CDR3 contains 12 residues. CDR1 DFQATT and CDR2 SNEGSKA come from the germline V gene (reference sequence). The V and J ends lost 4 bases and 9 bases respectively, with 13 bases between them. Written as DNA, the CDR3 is TGCAGTGCTAATCTCCCTGCTCCTGAGCAGTTCTTC. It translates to CSANLPAPEQFF.

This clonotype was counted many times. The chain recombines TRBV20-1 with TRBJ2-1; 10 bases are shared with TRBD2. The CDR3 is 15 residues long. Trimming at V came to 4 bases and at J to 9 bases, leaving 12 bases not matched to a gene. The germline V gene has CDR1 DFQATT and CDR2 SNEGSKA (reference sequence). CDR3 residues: CSAKDFVAGGGEQFF. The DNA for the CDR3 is TGCAGTGCTAAAGACTTCGTAGCGGGGGGTGGTGAGCAGTTCTTC.

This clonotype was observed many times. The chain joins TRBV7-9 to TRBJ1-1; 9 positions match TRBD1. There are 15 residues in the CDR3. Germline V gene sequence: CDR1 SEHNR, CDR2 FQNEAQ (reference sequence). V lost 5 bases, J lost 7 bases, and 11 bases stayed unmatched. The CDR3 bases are TGTGCCAGCAGCATCAAACAGGGGGCGCGGGTTGAAGCTTTCTTT. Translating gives CASSIKQGARVEAFF.

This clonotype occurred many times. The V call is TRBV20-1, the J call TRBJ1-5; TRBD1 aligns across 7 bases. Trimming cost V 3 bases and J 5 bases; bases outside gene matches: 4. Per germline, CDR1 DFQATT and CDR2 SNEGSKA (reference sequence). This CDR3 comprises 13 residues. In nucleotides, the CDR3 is TGCAGTGCTAGTCTAGGGGGCCATCAGCCCCAGCATTTT. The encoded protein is CSASLGGHQPQHF.

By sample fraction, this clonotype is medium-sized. CDR3 coding DNA: TGCAGTGCTCCACGGACTAGCGGGGGAGATACGCAGTATTTT. Protein sequence: CSAPRTSGGDTQYF. The gene calls are TRBV20-1 and TRBJ2-3; 13 positions match TRBD2. This CDR3 has 14 amino acids. V lost 5 bases, J lost 5 bases, and 4 bases stayed unmatched. The germline V gene encodes CDR1 DFQATT and CDR2 SNEGSKA (reference sequence).

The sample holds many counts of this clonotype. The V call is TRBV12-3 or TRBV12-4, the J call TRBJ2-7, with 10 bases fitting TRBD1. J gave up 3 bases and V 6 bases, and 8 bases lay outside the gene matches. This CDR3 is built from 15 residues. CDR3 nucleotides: TGTGCCAGCAGCCGCCCGGGACAGGGGCTCTACGAGCAGTACTTC. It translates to CASSRPGQGLYEQYF.

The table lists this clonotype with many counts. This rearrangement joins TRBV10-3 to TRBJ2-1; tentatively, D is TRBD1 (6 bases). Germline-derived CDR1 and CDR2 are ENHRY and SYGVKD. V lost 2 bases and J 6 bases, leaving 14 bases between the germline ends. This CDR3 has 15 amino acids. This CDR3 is CAISEPGSGVNEQFF. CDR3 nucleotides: TGTGCCATCAGTGAGCCAGGATCAGGGGTCAATGAGCAGTTCTTC.

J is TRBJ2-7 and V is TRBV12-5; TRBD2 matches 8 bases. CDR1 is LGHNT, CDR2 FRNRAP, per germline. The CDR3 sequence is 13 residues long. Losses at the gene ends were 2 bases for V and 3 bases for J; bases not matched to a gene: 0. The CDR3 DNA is TGTGCTAGTGGTTTGAGCGGGGGCTACGAGCAGTACTTC. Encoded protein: CASGLSGGYEQYF. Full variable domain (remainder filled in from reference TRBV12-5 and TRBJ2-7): DARVTQTPRHKVTEMGQEVTMRCQPILGHNTVFWYRQTMMQGLELLAYFRNRAPLDDSGMPKDRFSAEMPDATLATLKIQPSEPRDSAVYFCASGLSGGYEQYFGPGTRLTVT.

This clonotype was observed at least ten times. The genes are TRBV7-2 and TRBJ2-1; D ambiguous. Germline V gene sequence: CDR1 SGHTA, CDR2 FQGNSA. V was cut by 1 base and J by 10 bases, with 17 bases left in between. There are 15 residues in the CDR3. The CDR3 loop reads CASSLGGVLVKEQFF. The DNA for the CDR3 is TGTGCCAGCAGCTTAGGGGGTGTCCTAGTCAAGGAGCAGTTCTTC. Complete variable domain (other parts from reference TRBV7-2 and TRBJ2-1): GAGVSQSPSNKVTEKGKDVELRCDPISGHTALYWYRQSLGQGLEFLIYFQGNSAPDKSGLPSDRFSAERTGGSVSTLTIQRTQQEDSAVYLCASSLGGVLVKEQFFGPGTRLTVL.

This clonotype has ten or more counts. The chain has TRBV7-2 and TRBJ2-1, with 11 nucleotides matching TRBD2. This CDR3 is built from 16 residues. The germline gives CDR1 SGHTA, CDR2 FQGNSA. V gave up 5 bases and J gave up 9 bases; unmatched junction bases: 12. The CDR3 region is CASSTLALAGGIEQFF. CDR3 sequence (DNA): TGTGCCAGCAGCACCCTGGCTCTAGCGGGGGGTATTGAGCAGTTCTTC.

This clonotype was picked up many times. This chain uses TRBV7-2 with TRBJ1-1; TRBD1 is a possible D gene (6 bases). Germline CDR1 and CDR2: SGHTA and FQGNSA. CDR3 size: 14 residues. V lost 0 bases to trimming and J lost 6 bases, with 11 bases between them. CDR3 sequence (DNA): TGTGCCAGCAGCTTAGCCGGCAGGGGTTCTGAAGCTTTCTTT. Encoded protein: CASSLAGRGSEAFF.

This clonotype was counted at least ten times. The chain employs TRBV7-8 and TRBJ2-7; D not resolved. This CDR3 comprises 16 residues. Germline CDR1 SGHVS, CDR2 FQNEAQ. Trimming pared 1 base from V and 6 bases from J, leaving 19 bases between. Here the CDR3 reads CASSLVGGPTGSEQYF. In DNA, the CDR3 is TGTGCCAGCAGCTTAGTGGGTGGTCCAACGGGCTCCGAGCAGTACTTC.

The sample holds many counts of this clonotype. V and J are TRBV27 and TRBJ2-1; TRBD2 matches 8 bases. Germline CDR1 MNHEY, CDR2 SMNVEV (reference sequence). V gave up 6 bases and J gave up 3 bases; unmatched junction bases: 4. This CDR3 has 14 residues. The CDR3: CASRPAGVYNEQFF. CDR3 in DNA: TGTGCCAGCAGGCCAGCGGGGGTCTACAATGAGCAGTTCTTC.

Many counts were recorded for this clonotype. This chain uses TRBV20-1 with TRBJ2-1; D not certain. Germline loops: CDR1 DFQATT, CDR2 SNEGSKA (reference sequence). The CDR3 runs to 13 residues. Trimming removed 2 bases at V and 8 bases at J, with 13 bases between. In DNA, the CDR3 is TGCAGTGCTAGAATCAGTTCGTCAGATGAGCAGTTCTTC. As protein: CSARISSSDEQFF.

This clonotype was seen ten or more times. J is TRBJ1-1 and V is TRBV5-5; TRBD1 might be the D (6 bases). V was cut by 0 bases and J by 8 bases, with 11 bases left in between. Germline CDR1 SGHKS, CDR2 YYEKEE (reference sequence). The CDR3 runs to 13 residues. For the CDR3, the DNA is TGTGCCAGCAGCTTGGGAGGGGGGGCCGAAGCTTTCTTT. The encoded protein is CASSLGGGAEAFF.